This TCR beta chain is drawn from a study of control samples from healthy donors and cancer patients. Sequencing used immunoSEQ multiplex PCR; TCRdb keeps in-frame clones, though not all of them. The sample comprises 130,000 or so clones, around 90% of which are singletons, and approximately 39% rests with the top ten. Trimming pared 1 base from V and 3 bases from J, leaving 12 bases between. The CDR3 contains 15 residues. Germline V lookup: CDR1 SGHTA, CDR2 FQGNSA. Sequenced material: blood. This rearrangement joins TRBV7-2 to TRBJ1-1; D is ambiguous. The receptor's source is a man aged 50-60 years in good health. The CDR3, as DNA: TGTGCCAGCAGCTTAGACAGACGGCCGGACACTGAAGCTTTCTTT. Its protein product is CASSLDRRPDTEAFF.